Below are 23 T cell receptor beta chains sequenced from a single sample in a study of breast tumors, draining lymph nodes, adjacent tissues. Samples came from axillary lymph nodes draining the breast cancer. TCRdb called the multiplex PCR reads again in MiXCR, with one record for every CDR3 protein. The sample carries 130,000 or so distinct CDR3 sequences, over 25% recorded once. Sequenced sample: axillary lymph node tissue. These receptors all come from a female donor with breast cancer. Some clones in this sample may be carry-over from other donors' samples.

This clonotype was detected only a few times. Being one base from a much bigger clone, this may be a read error. V gene TRBV9 combines with J gene TRBJ1-3; TRBD1 is a possible D gene (5 bases). The V gene's germline CDR1 is SGDLS and CDR2 YYNGEE. The CDR3 sequence is 14 residues long. The chain's CDR3 is CASAERGSGSTIYF. The CDR3 coding sequence is TGTGCCAGCGCCGAACGGGGCTCTGGAAGCACCATATATTTT.

This clonotype has ten or more counts. The chain couples TRBV5-1 to TRBJ1-4, with 7 bases lining up with TRBD1. V lost 0 bases, J lost 7 bases, and 6 bases stayed unmatched. The length of the CDR3 is 15 residues. In germline, CDR1 is SGHRS, CDR2 YFSETQ. CDR3 loop: CASSLEQGYGEKLFF. DNA of the CDR3: TGCGCCAGCAGCTTGGAACAGGGGTATGGTGAAAAACTGTTTTTT.

This clonotype was counted at least ten times. The chain employs TRBV9 and TRBJ2-7; D unresolved. The germline CDR1 and CDR2 sequences are SGDLS and YYNGEE. The length of the CDR3 is 14 residues. Trimming pared 4 bases from V and 3 bases from J, leaving 14 bases between. The chain's CDR3 is CASSPSPGSYEQYV. DNA for the CDR3: TGTGCCAGCAGCCCTTCCCCCGGCAGCTACGAGCAGTACGTC.

This clonotype was seen many times. The chain employs TRBV6-2 or TRBV6-3 and TRBJ2-1; perhaps D is TRBD1 or TRBD2 (5 bases each). The CDR3 is 14 amino acids. V lost 5 bases and J 7 bases, leaving 15 bases between the germline ends. Per germline, CDR1 MNHEY and CDR2 SVGEGT. CDR3 in amino acids: CASSHGTNFNEQFF. The CDR3 coding sequence is TGTGCCAGCAGTCACGGGACGAACTTTAATGAGCAGTTCTTC.

The rearrangement joins TRBV2 to TRBJ2-7; 9 nucleotides agree with TRBD2. This CDR3 has 14 residues. CDR1 SNHLY and CDR2 FYNNEI come from the germline V gene. V shed 1 base, J shed 7 bases, and the junction held 5 bases outside the gene matches. CDR3 nucleotides: TGTGCCAGCAGTGAAGTTAGCGGGAGTGGTGAGCAGTACTTC. Translation: CASSEVSGSGEQYF.

This clonotype was seen ten or more times. The chain uses TRBV7-2 and TRBJ2-2; possibly TRBD1 for D (5 bases). V lost 5 bases to trimming and J lost 1 base, with 11 bases between them. Looked up from germline, CDR1 is SGHTA and CDR2 is FQGNSA. The CDR3 totals 15 residues. The CDR3 region is CASSPQTGNTGELFF. Here the CDR3 DNA reads TGTGCCAGCAGCCCGCAAACAGGGAACACCGGGGAGCTGTTTTTT.

V gene TRBV7-6 combines with J gene TRBJ2-5, with D possibly TRBD1 on 6 matching bases. V lost 5 bases and J 2 bases, leaving 12 bases between the germline ends. CDR1 is SGHVS, CDR2 FNYEAQ, per germline. This CDR3 is built from 14 residues. CDR3 sequence (DNA): TGTGCCAGCAGCCCGAATGGACAGCAAGAGACCCAGTACTTC. This sequence encodes CASSPNGQQETQYF.

This clonotype showed up just a few times. The V and J genes are TRBV20-1 and TRBJ1-1; D is ambiguous. CDR1 DFQATT and CDR2 SNEGSKA come from the germline V gene (reference sequence). V shed 0 bases and J shed 0 bases, with 17 bases lying between them. This CDR3 is 17 amino acids long. The CDR3 DNA reads as TGCAGTGCTAGAGAGCGGGCCTCCGGACCCCTGAACACTGAAGCTTTCTTT. It codes for CSARERASGPLNTEAFF.

The chain combines TRBV4-1 with TRBJ2-3; D not resolved. The length of the CDR3 is 14 residues. CDR1 is MGHRA, CDR2 YSYEKL, per germline. Trimming pared 3 bases from V and 0 bases from J, leaving 7 bases between. CDR3 nucleotide sequence: TGCGCCAGCAGCCACGACCCTAGCACAGATACGCAGTATTTT. Encoded protein: CASSHDPSTDTQYF.

This clonotype was counted many times. The J gene is TRBJ2-7, the V gene TRBV7-9, with 15 bases fitting TRBD2. Germline V CDR1 and CDR2: SEHNR, FQNEAQ (reference sequence). J gave up 3 bases and V 5 bases, and 5 bases lay outside the gene matches. The CDR3 consists of 16 residues. This CDR3 reads CASSVGLAGGLYEQYV. CDR3 in DNA: TGTGCCAGCAGCGTCGGACTAGCGGGGGGGCTCTACGAGCAGTACGTC.

V and J are TRBV9 and TRBJ2-7; 8 bases fit TRBD2. Germline lookup yields CDR1 SGDLS and CDR2 YYNGEE. The CDR3 is 17 residues long. CDR3 in amino acids: CASSAGGSGKEVAEQYV. In nucleotides, the CDR3 is TGCGCCAGCAGCGCCGGGGGTAGCGGGAAAGAGGTAGCCGAGCAGTACGTC.

This clonotype was picked up a small number of times. Given a much more abundant clone one base away, this may be a read error. The V call is TRBV19, the J call TRBJ1-5; D possibly corresponds to TRBD1 (5 bases). V was clipped by 3 bases and J by 0 bases, with 21 bases between them. Germline V gene data show CDR1 as LNHDA and CDR2 as SQIVND (reference sequence). The CDR3 is 19 amino acids. The CDR3 DNA follows: TGTGCCAGTAGTATCAGGAGGGCAGGGAGGTTAGCTAGCAATCAGCCCCAGCATTTT. It yields the protein CASSIRRAGRLASNQPQHF. Together with reference TRBV19 and TRBJ1-5, the CDR3 gives the full variable domain: DGGITQSPKYLFRKEGQNVTLSCEQNLNHDAMYWYRQDPGQGLRLIYYSQIVNDFQKGDIAEGYSVSREKKESFPLTVTSAQKNPTAFYLCASSIRRAGRLASNQPQHFGDGTRLSIL.

At least ten counts were recorded for this clonotype. The CDR3 region is CASSFGRETQYF. Here the CDR3 DNA reads TGTGCCAGCAGCTTCGGGAGGGAGACCCAGTACTTC. The chain combines TRBV7-2 with TRBJ2-5; 7 bases line up with TRBD2. V was pared by 3 bases and J by 5 bases, with 0 bases of the junction left unmatched. The length of the CDR3 is 12 residues. Germline lookup yields CDR1 SGHTA and CDR2 FQGNSA. The variable domain in full, completed from reference TRBV7-2 and TRBJ2-5, reads GAGVSQSPSNKVTEKGKDVELRCDPISGHTALYWYRQSLGQGLEFLIYFQGNSAPDKSGLPSDRFSAERTGGSVSTLTIQRTQQEDSAVYLCASSFGRETQYFGPGTRLLVL.

This rearrangement joins TRBV24-1 to TRBJ2-3; 10 bases agree with TRBD2. V lost 0 bases and J lost 1; bases outside the gene matches: 3. Germline loops: CDR1 KGHDR, CDR2 SFDVKD. The CDR3 runs to 17 residues. Here the CDR3 DNA reads TGTGCCACCAGTGATTTGAGCGGGGGGGGAGGCACAGATACGCAGTATTTT. It encodes CATSDLSGGGGTDTQYF.

Notes on this clonotype: This clone may be a read error of a much larger clone one base away. This chain's CDR3 is CASSLAWTGETGYTF. In DNA, the CDR3 is TGTGCCAGCAGCCTTGCTTGGACAGGGGAAACTGGCTACACCTTC. V gene TRBV7-9 combines with J gene TRBJ1-2; the match to TRBD1 covers 9 bases. The CDR3 has 15 amino acids. The germline CDR1 and CDR2 sequences are SEHNR and FQNEAQ (reference sequence). V was pared by 5 bases and J by 7 bases, with 11 bases of the junction left unmatched.

This clonotype was counted ten times or more. The chain employs TRBV15 and TRBJ2-7; the D call may be TRBD1 or TRBD2 (6 bases each). The CDR3 covers 19 residues. The germline V gene encodes CDR1 LNHNV and CDR2 YYDKDF (reference sequence). V lost 3 bases and J lost 0, with 24 bases in between. The CDR3 here is CATSRRGIWGADDSYEQYF. In nucleotides, the CDR3 is TGTGCCACCAGCAGGCGGGGCATATGGGGGGCCGACGACTCCTACGAGCAGTACTTC. The variable domain in full, with the rest retrieved from reference TRBV15 and TRBJ2-7, is DAMVIQNPRYQVTQFGKPVTLSCSQTLNHNVMYWYQQKSSQAPKLLFHYYDKDFNNEADTPDNFQSRRPNTSFCFLDIRSPGLGDTAMYLCATSRRGIWGADDSYEQYFGPGTRLTVT.

This clonotype was picked up many times. This rearrangement joins TRBV19 to TRBJ1-4, with TRBD1 as a possible D gene (5 bases). The CDR3 contains 13 residues. V dropped 6 bases and J dropped 4 bases, with 9 bases sitting between them. CDR1 is LNHDA, CDR2 SQIVND, per germline (reference sequence). The CDR3 DNA sequence: TGTGCCAGTAGCACAGGTATTAATGAAAAACTGTTTTTT. Its protein is CASSTGINEKLFF.

J is TRBJ2-2 and V is TRBV24-1, with TRBD2 identical over 8 bases. The length of the CDR3 is 15 residues. Germline CDR1 is KGHDR and CDR2 is SFDVKD. Germline trimming cut 7 bases from V and 5 bases from J; bases unmatched to any gene: 8. CDR3 sequence: CATRSGGAGTGELFF. The CDR3 nucleotides are TGTGCCACCAGGTCGGGGGGGGCGGGTACCGGGGAGCTGTTTTTT.

The chain has TRBV19 and TRBJ2-5; D possibly corresponds to TRBD1 (5 bases). From germline, CDR1 is LNHDA and CDR2 SQIVND (reference sequence). The CDR3 length is 18 residues. V was trimmed by 1 base and J by 9 bases, leaving 27 bases between them. CDR3 sequence: CASSIGRVVGYSNQPQYF. CDR3 nucleotide sequence: TGTGCCAGTAGTATAGGCAGGGTAGTCGGATATAGCAATCAGCCCCAGTACTTC.

This clonotype was found many times. This chain uses TRBV11-2 with TRBJ1-5, with 7 nucleotides matching TRBD1. This CDR3 is 15 amino acids long. Germline CDR1 SGHAT, CDR2 FQNNGV. V trimming: 4 bases; J trimming: 1 base; junction bases outside the gene matches: 4. The CDR3 coding sequence is TGTGCCAGCAGCTCCACGGGACAGAGCAATCAGCCCCAGCATTTT. The encoded protein is CASSSTGQSNQPQHF.

This clonotype was recorded many times. The chain is built from TRBV19 and TRBJ1-5, with no clear D. The germline V gene has CDR1 LNHDA and CDR2 SQIVND (reference sequence). This CDR3 region has 15 residues. Trimming pared 0 bases from V and 0 bases from J, leaving 6 bases between. CDR3 nucleotides: TGTGCCAGTAGTATAGACGGGGATAGCAATCAGCCCCAGCATTTT. This codes for CASSIDGDSNQPQHF. Variable domain in full (rest from reference TRBV19 and TRBJ1-5): DGGITQSPKYLFRKEGQNVTLSCEQNLNHDAMYWYRQDPGQGLRLIYYSQIVNDFQKGDIAEGYSVSREKKESFPLTVTSAQKNPTAFYLCASSIDGDSNQPQHFGDGTRLSIL.

This clonotype has only a few counts. The chain uses TRBV18 and TRBJ2-4; D possibly matches TRBD1 or TRBD2 (5 bases each). Germline loops: CDR1 KGHSH, CDR2 LQKENI. Trimming stripped 5 bases from V and 4 bases from J, with 12 bases between. CDR3 size: 14 residues. The CDR3: CASSGTELKNIQYF. CDR3 DNA sequence: TGTGCCAGCTCAGGGACGGAGTTAAAAAACATTCAGTACTTC.

Many counts were recorded for this clonotype. This rearrangement joins TRBV3-1 to TRBJ2-1; D is undetermined. Germline CDR1 and CDR2: LGHDT and YNNKEL (reference sequence). Trimming shortened V by 0 bases and J by 5 bases, and 14 bases separated the two germline ends. There are 16 residues in the CDR3. The CDR3 is CASSQEVLVGNNEQFF. CDR3 bases: TGTGCCAGCAGCCAAGAGGTTTTAGTGGGGAACAATGAGCAGTTCTTC.